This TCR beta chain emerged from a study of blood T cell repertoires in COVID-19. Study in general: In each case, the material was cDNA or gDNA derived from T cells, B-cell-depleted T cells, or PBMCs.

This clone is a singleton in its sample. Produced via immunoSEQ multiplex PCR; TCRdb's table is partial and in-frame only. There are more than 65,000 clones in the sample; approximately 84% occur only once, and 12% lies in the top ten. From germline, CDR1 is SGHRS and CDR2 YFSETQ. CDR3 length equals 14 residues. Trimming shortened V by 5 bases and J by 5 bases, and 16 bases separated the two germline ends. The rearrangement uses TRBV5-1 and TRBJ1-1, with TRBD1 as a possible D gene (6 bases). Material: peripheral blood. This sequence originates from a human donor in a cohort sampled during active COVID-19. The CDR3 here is CASRRGGDETEAFF. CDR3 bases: TGCGCCAGCAGGCGAGGGGGAGATGAAACTGAAGCTTTCTTT.